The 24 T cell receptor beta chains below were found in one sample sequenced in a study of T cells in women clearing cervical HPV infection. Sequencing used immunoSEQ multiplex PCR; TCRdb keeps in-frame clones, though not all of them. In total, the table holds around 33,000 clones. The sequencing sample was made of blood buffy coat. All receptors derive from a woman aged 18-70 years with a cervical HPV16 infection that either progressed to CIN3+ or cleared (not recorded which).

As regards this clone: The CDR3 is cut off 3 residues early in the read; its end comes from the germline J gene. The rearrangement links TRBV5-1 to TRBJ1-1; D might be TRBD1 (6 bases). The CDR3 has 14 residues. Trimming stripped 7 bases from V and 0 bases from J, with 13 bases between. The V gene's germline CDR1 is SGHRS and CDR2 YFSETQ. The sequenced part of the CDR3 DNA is TGCGCCAGCCGTTTACAGGGAGTGAACACTGAA. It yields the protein CASRLQGVNTE. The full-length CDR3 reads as CASRLQGVNTEAFF.

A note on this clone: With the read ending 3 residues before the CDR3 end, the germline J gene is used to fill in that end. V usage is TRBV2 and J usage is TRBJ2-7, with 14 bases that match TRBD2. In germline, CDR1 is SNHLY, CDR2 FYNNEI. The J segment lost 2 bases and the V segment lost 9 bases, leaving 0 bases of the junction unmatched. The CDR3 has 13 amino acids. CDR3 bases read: TGTGCCAGGGGACTAGCGGGAGCCTACGAG. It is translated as CARGLAGAYE. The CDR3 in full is CARGLAGAYEQYF.

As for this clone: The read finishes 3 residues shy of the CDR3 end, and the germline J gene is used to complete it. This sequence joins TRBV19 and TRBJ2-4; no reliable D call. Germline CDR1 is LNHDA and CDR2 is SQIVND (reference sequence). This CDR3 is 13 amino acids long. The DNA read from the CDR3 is TGTGCCAGTAGTATAGTGGTTAACTATGGT. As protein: CASSIVVNYG. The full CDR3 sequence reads CASSIVVNYGQYF.

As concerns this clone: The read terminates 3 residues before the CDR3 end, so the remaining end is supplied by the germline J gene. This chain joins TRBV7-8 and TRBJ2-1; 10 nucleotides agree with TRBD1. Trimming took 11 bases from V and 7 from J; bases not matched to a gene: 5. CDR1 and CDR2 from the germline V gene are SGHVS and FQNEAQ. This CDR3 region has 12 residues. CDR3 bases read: TGTGCCGTTGGGACAGGGGTTAATGAG. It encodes CAVGTGVNE. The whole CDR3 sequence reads CAVGTGVNEQFF.

The CDR3 region is CASSINGRAYGQYF. The DNA read from the CDR3 is TGTGCCAGTAGTATTAACGGCAGGGCCTATGGT. V is TRBV19 and J is TRBJ2-4; D might be TRBD1 (5 bases). Sequencing ends 3 residues short of the CDR3 end; the germline J gene provides the rest. This CDR3 has 14 amino acids. Germline CDR1 is LNHDA and CDR2 is SQIVND (reference sequence).

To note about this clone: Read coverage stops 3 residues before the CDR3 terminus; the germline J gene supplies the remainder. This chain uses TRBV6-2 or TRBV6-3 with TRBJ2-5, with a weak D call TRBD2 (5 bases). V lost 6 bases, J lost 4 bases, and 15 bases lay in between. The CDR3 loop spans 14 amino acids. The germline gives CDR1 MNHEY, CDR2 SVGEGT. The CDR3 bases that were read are TGTGCCAGCAGCGTGACGCCCGCGGGAGAGACC. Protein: CASSVTPAGET. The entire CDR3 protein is CASSVTPAGETQYF.

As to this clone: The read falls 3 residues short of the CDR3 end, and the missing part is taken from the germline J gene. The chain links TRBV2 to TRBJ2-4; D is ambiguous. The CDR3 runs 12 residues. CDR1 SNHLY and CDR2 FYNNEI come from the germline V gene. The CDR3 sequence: CASSPTSYGQYF. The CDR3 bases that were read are TGTGCCAGCAGCCCCACCTCTTACGGT.

CDR3 bases read: TGTGCCAGCAGCGGCGGGACAGGGGGCAGGGGGCCC. Protein product: CASSGGTGGRGP. The full CDR3 protein is CASSGGTGGRGPQHF. This chain uses TRBV28 with TRBJ1-5; the match to TRBD1 covers 12 bases. The read terminates 3 residues before the CDR3 end, so the remaining end is supplied by the germline J gene. Germline CDR1 reads MDHEN; CDR2 reads SYDVKM. Trimming at V came to 6 bases and at J to 9 bases, leaving 9 bases not matched to a gene. CDR3 length: 15 amino acids.

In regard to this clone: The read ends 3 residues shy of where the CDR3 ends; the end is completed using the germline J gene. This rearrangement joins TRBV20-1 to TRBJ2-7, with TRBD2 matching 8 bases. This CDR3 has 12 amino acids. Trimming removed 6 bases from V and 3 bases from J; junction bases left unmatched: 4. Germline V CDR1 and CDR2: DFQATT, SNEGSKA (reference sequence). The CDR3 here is CSAGSGIYEQYF. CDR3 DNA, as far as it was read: TGCAGTGCGGGTAGCGGGATCTACGAG.

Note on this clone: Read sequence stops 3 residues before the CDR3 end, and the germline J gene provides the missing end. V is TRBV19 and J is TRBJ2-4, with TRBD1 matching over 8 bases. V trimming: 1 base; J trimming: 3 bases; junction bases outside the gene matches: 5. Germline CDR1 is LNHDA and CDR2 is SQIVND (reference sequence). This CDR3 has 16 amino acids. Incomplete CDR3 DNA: TGTGCCAGTAGTATAGGGACAGGGATGGGCAAAAACATT. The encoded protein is CASSIGTGMGKNI. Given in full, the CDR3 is CASSIGTGMGKNIQYF. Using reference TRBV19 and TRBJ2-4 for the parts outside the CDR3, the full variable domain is DGGITQSPKYLFRKEGQNVTLSCEQNLNHDAMYWYRQDPGQGLRLIYYSQIVNDFQKGDIAEGYSVSREKKESFPLTVTSAQKNPTAFYLCASSIGTGMGKNIQYFGAGTRLSVL.

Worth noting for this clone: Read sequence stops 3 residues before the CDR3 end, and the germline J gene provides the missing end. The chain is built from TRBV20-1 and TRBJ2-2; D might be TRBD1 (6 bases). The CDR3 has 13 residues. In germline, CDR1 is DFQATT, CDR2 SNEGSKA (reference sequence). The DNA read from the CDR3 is TGCAGTGCTAGCAGGGGAGCCGGTGAAAAG. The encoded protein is CSASRGAGEK. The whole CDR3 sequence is CSASRGAGEKLFF.

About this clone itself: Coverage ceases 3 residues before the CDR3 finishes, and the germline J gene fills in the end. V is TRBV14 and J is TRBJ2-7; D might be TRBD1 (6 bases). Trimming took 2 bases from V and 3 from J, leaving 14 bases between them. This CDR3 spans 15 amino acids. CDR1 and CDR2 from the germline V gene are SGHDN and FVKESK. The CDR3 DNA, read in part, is TGTGCCAGCAGCCAACTCAGGGGATGGTACTACGAG. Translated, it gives CASSQLRGWYYE. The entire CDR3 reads CASSQLRGWYYEQYF.

Partial CDR3 DNA: TGCAGTGCTAGACATCCGGGACAGGGTGTAGCAGATACG. It translates to CSARHPGQGVADT. Given in full, the CDR3 is CSARHPGQGVADTQYF. This chain connects TRBV20-1 to TRBJ2-3; 9 bases are a match to TRBD1. The CDR3 extends 3 residues past the end of the read, so its final part is completed from the germline J gene. Unmatched junction bases numbered 10, after V lost 2 bases and J lost 4 bases. The CDR3 sequence is 16 residues long. Germline V gives CDR1 DFQATT, CDR2 SNEGSKA (reference sequence).

Incomplete CDR3 DNA: TGTGCCAGCAGCCCCGGGGGAGTCCTAAAAAACAATGAC. It translates to CASSPGGVLKNND. The whole CDR3 protein reads CASSPGGVLKNNDYTF. The chain uses TRBV7-7 and TRBJ1-2, with D perhaps matching TRBD1 (5 bases). The read falls 3 residues short of the CDR3 end, and the missing part is taken from the germline J gene. Germline-derived CDR1 and CDR2 are SSHAT and FNYEAQ (reference sequence). The CDR3 contains 16 residues.

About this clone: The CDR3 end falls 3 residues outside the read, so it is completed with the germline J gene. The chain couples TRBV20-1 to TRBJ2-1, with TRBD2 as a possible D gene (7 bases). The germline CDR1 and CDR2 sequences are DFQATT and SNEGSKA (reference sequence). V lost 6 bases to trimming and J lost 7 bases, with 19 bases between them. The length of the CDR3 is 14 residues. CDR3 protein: CSAVWGGRPNEQFF. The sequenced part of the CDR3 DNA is TGCAGTGCCGTTTGGGGGGGCCGTCCAAATGAG.

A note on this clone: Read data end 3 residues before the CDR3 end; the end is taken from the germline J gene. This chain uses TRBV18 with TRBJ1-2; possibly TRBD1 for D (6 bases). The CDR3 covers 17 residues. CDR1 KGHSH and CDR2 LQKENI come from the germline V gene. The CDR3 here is CASSPTSGGLPSYDYTF. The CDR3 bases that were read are TGTGCCAGCTCACCAACTAGCGGGGGGCTCCCCAGCTACGAC.

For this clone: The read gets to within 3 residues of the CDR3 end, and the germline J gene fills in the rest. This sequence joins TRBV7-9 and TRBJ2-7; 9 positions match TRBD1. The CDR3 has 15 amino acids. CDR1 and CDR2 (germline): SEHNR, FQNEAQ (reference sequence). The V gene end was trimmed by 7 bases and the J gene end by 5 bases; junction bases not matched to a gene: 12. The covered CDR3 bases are TGTGCCAGCACCCCGCCCGGGACAGGGTTGAACGAG. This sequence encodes CASTPPGTGLNE. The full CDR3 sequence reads CASTPPGTGLNEQYF.

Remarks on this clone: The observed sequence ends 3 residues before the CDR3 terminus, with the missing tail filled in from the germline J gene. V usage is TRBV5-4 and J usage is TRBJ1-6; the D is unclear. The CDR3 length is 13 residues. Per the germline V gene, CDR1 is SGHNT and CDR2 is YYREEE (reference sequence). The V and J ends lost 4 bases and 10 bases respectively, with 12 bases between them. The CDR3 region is CASSPPPGSPLHF. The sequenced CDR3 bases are TGTGCCAGCAGCCCCCCGCCGGGGTCACCC.

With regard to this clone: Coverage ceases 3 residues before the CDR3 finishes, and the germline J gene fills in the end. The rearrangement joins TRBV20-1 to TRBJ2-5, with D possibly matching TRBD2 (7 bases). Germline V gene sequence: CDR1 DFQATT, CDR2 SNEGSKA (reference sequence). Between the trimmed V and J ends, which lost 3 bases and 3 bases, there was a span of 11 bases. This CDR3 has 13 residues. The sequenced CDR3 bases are TGCAGTGCTAGTTCGGGGGGCGAAGAGACC. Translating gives CSASSGGEET. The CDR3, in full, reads CSASSGGEETQYF.

The CDR3: CSALRGGGVNEQFF. The DNA read from the CDR3 is TGCAGTGCTCTGCGGGGGGGCGGGGTCAATGAG. This chain joins TRBV20-1 and TRBJ2-1; 9 bases map to TRBD2. The read falls 3 residues short of the CDR3 end, and the missing part is taken from the germline J gene. CDR3 length: 14 amino acids. Germline-derived CDR1 and CDR2 are DFQATT and SNEGSKA (reference sequence). V was pared by 5 bases and J by 6 bases, with 8 bases of the junction left unmatched.

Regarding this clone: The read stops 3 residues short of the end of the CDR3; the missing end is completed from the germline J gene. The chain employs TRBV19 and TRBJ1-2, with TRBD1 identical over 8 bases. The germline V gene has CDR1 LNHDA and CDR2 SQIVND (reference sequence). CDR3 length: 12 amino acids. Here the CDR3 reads CASTNTGGGYTF. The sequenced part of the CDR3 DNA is TGTGCCAGTACCAATACAGGGGGAGGC.

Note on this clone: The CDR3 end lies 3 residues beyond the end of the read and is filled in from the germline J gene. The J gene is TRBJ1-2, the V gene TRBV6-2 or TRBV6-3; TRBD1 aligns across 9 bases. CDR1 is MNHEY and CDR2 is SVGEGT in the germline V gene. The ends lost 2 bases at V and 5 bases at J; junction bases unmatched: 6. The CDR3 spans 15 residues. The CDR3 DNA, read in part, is TGTGCCAGCAGTTACGGTGGTGGACAGGGGTATGGC. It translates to CASSYGGGQGYG. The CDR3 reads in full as CASSYGGGQGYGYTF.

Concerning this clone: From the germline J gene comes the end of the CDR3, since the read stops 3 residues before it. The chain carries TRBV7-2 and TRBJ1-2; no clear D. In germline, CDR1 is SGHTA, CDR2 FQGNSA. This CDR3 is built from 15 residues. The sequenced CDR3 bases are TGTGCCAGCAGCTTAGTAGCGGGATACTACAATGAC. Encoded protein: CASSLVAGYYND. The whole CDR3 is CASSLVAGYYNDYTF.

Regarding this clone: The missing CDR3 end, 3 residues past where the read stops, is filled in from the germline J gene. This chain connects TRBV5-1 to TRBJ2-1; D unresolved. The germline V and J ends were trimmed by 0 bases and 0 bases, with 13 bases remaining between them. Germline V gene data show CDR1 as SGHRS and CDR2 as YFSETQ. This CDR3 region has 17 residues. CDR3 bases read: TGCGCCAGCAGCTTGGGGGCAGGCCAGAGCTCCTACAATGAG. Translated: CASSLGAGQSSYNE. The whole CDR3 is CASSLGAGQSSYNEQFF.